This T cell receptor beta chain derives from a study of T cells in Graves' hyperthyroidism and ophthalmopathy (dated by TCRdb to about 2019). Background for the entire study: Peripheral blood samples were taken at the time of initial diagnosis, prior to any treatment. TCR V-J signatures able to tell the groups apart were searched for in a discovery cohort of 95 or so patients, of whom under 45 had Graves' ophthalmopathy and 55 to 60 had stable Graves' hyperthyroidism. Prospective prediction of ophthalmopathy was tested in an independent validation cohort of some 19 hyperthyroidism patients and 15 to 17 patients who later progressed to ophthalmopathy. For training and testing, the 100 or so patients in the discovery cohort were randomly divided in a 7:3 ratio. In several Graves' hyperthyroidism patients, the study also compared T-cell repertoires from thyroid tissue with T-cell repertoires from blood. Once sampling was done, hyperthyroidism patients were given methimazole at a starting dose of 30 mg daily, whereas ophthalmopathy patients were given high-dose intravenous methylprednisolone. The paper describes TCR Vbeta CDR3 sequencing of 120 to 150 peripheral blood samples, made up of under 50 ophthalmopathy patients, around 78 hyperthyroidism patients and 17 progressor patients. Overall results and qualifications from the work: Blood samples also contained most of the expanded thyroid clonotypes (frequency above 0.001), which suggests that blood repertoires may reflect thyroid immune responses. No statistical method was used to fix the sample size in advance, and group allocation was not hidden from the investigators. In validation, the model predicted progression to ophthalmopathy with 60% to 71% sensitivity and 72% to 85% specificity, a median of approximately 6.5 months before onset. In cross-validation, a model built on a 13 V-J signature told ophthalmopathy apart from stable hyperthyroidism with under 90% sensitivity and roughly 81% specificity, and in testing the same model reached 80%/75%.

The TCR beta CDR3 regions were amplified from the RNA transcripts. The TCR CDR3 was subjected to a first round of RT-PCR using the HTBI primer set and the Qiagen OneStep RT-PCR kit. Libraries were constructed in a second round of multiplex PCR, after which size selection and purification were carried out. Sequencing of the libraries was done on an Illumina HiSeq2000 using paired-end 100 bp reads. As for how the authors treated the data: SOAPnuke was used to process the raw data, with reads discarded if the reads contained adapters or uncalled bases, had a mean Phred below 15, or lacked an exact constant-primer or identifier match. COPE v1.2.5 was used to merge high-quality paired reads, and clonotypes were defined as unique nucleotide sequences. MiTCR v1.1 was used to align clonotypes to the IMGT TRBV, TRBD and TRBJ reference segments. The analysis was restricted to V-J combinations with a frequency above 0.0001, which together covered just over 98% of the repertoires. The TCS score was defined as the ratio of F50 (clonal expansion) to E x V (chaos), calculated using BLOSUM62-based TCRdist between CDR3 peptides within each V-J. Welch's t-statistics and random forest reduced several hundred V-J features to roughly 13, which were used in a naive Bayes classifier (R e1071). TCRdb cleaned the public reads at Q25 with fastp, built clones with MiXCR and kept in-frame beta chains. Every entry covers one CDR3 protein and lists the most common genes and DNA from its rows. TCRdb assigned the V and J calls; the authors' analysis was not used. The sample includes more than 75,000 distinct CDR3 sequences, with 51% observed a single time. Jointly, the top ten make up 27% of the sample.

In the case of this clonotype: Its antigen is not yet known. No much larger clone exists at a distance of one base, and base qualities are not known.

Including the terminal cysteine and phenylalanine, the CDR3 comprises 14 residues. Left in the record is the CDR3 DNA by itself, 42 bases read in frame from the first base. Reading the germline V gene (reference sequence) gives CDR1 SEHNR and CDR2 FQNEAQ. V is pared back by 1 base and J by 6 bases, with 12 bases lying between the germline termini. Stable Graves' hyperthyroidism was defined as the absence of progression to ophthalmopathy over 18 months of follow-up. Hyperthyroidism patients were newly diagnosed, with disease duration under 2 months, and aged 18 to 65 years. Exclusion was applied to patients with uncontrolled infections, other autoimmune diseases, pregnancy or lactation. Diagnoses were established on the basis of clinical symptoms, serum thyroxine and TRAb, thyroid ultrasound, and orbital computed tomography. PBMCs were isolated from about 9 ml of fresh peripheral blood by Ficoll-Paque density gradient centrifugation. Total RNA was extracted with Trizol reagent, and quality was checked on an Agilent 2100 Bioanalyzer.

This TCR came from a middle-aged woman with Graves' hyperthyroidism. Source material: blood. The sequence joins TRBV7-9 to TRBJ2-5; a confident D gene designation cannot be given. CDR3 sequence: CASSLESGWKTQYF. The sequenced DNA is TGTGCCAGCAGCTTAGAGTCCGGTTGGAAGACCCAGTACTTC.